The rows below give T cell receptor beta chains drawn from one sample of a study of shared clonotypes between healthy human individuals. Repertoires were generated with immunoSEQ multiplex PCR, while TCRdb's copy carries only in-frame clones and drops some. This table holds some 1.5 million clones, about 96% found once. The sequenced sample was naive CD4+ T cells sorted from blood. Receptors originate from a man aged 30-40 years in good health. Each CDR3 is given with its conserved first and last residue. The D gene is left open where the match is weak. Size tells how often a clone was seen (once, few, many) or the class of an expanded clone, and some rows leave it out.

d_gene	v_gene	abundance	j_gene	CDR3aa	CDR3nt
TRBD1	TRBV5-1	-	TRBJ1-2	CASSEGTAGEGYTF	TGCGCCAGCAGCGAAGGGACAGCGGGGGAGGGCTACACCTTC
-	TRBV7-9	-	TRBJ2-1	CASSYTGNHEQFF	TGTGCCAGCAGCTATACAGGGAATCATGAGCAGTTCTTC
-	TRBV11-2	-	TRBJ2-3	CASSATGSTDTQYF	TGTGCCAGCAGCGCTACAGGGAGCACAGATACGCAGTATTTT
TRBD1	TRBV28	-	TRBJ1-2	CASSRADRDADYGYTF	TGTGCCAGCAGTCGAGCGGACAGGGATGCTGACTATGGCTACACCTTC
-	TRBV10-1	-	TRBJ2-5	CASSDTYGGETQYF	TGCGCCAGCAGTGATACCTACGGGGGAGAGACCCAGTACTTC
TRBD2	TRBV9	-	TRBJ2-1	CASSPRLGTTIHNEQFF	TGTGCCAGCAGCCCAAGATTAGGGACTACCATCCACAATGAGCAGTTCTTC
-	TRBV27	-	TRBJ2-1	CASSLSATGAILF	TGTGCCAGCAGTTTATCAGCCACCGGGGCTATCCTCTTC
TRBD2	TRBV29-1	-	TRBJ2-7	CSVPSGRVGSYEQYF	TGCAGCGTTCCTTCGGGGAGGGTGGGCTCCTACGAGCAGTACTTC
-	TRBV9	-	TRBJ2-1	CASSGLGSSSYNEQFF	TGTGCCAGCAGCGGACTAGGAAGTTCGTCCTACAATGAGCAGTTCTTC
-	TRBV2	-	TRBJ1-1	CASTGHMNTEAFF	TGTGCCAGCACCGGACATATGAACACTGAAGCTTTCTTT
-	TRBV4-1	-	TRBJ2-5	CASSHLSLALQETQYF	TGCGCCAGCAGCCACCTTTCCCTAGCGTTACAAGAGACCCAGTACTTC
-	TRBV7-9	-	TRBJ2-1	CASSMGPNNEQFF	TGTGCCAGCAGCATGGGACCCAACAATGAGCAGTTCTTC
TRBD1	TRBV6-5	-	TRBJ2-7	CASSYSDRVRSYEQYF	TGTGCCAGCAGTTACTCGGACAGGGTAAGGTCCTACGAGCAGTACTTC
TRBD1	TRBV18	-	TRBJ2-7	CASSPTGAVYEQYF	TGTGCCAGCTCACCGACAGGGGCAGTCTACGAGCAGTACTTC
TRBD2	TRBV6-5	-	TRBJ2-5	CASSYVREGKETQYF	TGTGCCAGCAGTTACGTGAGGGAGGGAAAAGAGACCCAGTACTTC
-	TRBV27	-	TRBJ2-2	CASSRRLLNTGELFF	TGTGCCAGCAGTCGGCGACTTCTGAACACCGGGGAGCTGTTTTTT
-	TRBV5-6	-	TRBJ2-7	CASSLGMRTEYEQYF	TGTGCCAGCAGCTTGGGGATGCGGACAGAATACGAGCAGTACTTC
-	TRBV7-9	-	TRBJ2-3	CASSFPTDTQYF	TGTGCCAGCAGCTTCCCCACAGATACGCAGTATTTT
-	TRBV7-2	-	TRBJ1-4	CASSISGATNEKLFF	TGTGCCAGCAGCATTTCAGGGGCAACTAATGAAAAACTGTTTTTT
-	TRBV6-5	-	TRBJ2-2	CASRDTGELFF	TGTGCCAGCAGGGATACCGGGGAGCTGTTTTTT
TRBD2	TRBV9	-	TRBJ2-7	CASSRLAGSYEQYF	TGTGCCAGCAGCAGGCTAGCGGGGTCCTACGAGCAGTACTTC
TRBD2	TRBV5-1	-	TRBJ2-7	CASSFLAGGPGEQYF	TGCGCCAGCAGCTTCCTAGCGGGAGGGCCTGGGGAGCAGTACTTC
-	TRBV15	once	TRBJ1-1	CATSRGGGGTEAFF	TGTGCCACCAGCAGAGGCGGAGGGGGCACTGAAGCTTTCTTT
-	TRBV9	-	TRBJ2-7	CASSVGAGSTYEQYF	TGTGCCAGCAGCGTAGGAGCAGGGTCGACCTACGAGCAGTACTTC
-	TRBV5-1	-	TRBJ2-7	CGRSSYEQYF	TGCGGAAGGAGCTCCTACGAGCAGTACTTC
-	TRBV7-3	-	TRBJ1-5	CASSPGLGQPQHF	TGTGCCAGCAGCCCAGGGTTAGGACAGCCCCAGCATTTT
-	TRBV19	-	TRBJ1-1	CASNNVVRSGVAFF	TGTGCCAGTAACAACGTTGTCCGTTCGGGAGTAGCTTTCTTT
TRBD2	TRBV7-3	-	TRBJ2-7	CASSPRGGRAYEQYF	TGCGCCAGCAGCCCGCGGGGCGGGAGGGCTTACGAGCAGTACTTC
-	TRBV5-5	-	TRBJ1-2	CASGAGDYGYTF	TGTGCCAGCGGCGCCGGGGACTATGGCTACACCTTC
-	TRBV19	few	TRBJ1-2	CASTSRLGYTF	TGTGCCAGTACATCACGCCTTGGCTACACCTTC